These 9 T cell receptor beta chains came from one sample sequenced in a study of cytomegalovirus exposure and HLA in healthy donors. TCRdb keeps only in-frame clones here, not all; method: immunoSEQ multiplex PCR. The table lists some 210,000 clones, 75% to 90% of them singletons. Sequenced input: PBMCs. These receptor sequences come from a woman aged 18-30 years in good health and CMV-seronegative.

J is TRBJ2-1 and V is TRBV2; D gene uncertain. CDR1 and CDR2 from the germline V gene are SNHLY and FYNNEI. The CDR3 length is 17 residues. V was trimmed by 4 bases and J by 0 bases, leaving 16 bases between them. The CDR3 reads CASSVRPLGSSYNEQFF. The CDR3 DNA reads as TGTGCCAGCAGTGTACGGCCTCTAGGCAGCTCCTACAATGAGCAGTTCTTC.

V and J are TRBV4-1 and TRBJ2-3; D gene unclear. The germline V and J ends were trimmed by 0 bases and 2 bases, with 6 bases remaining between them. This CDR3 is 14 amino acids long. From germline, CDR1 is MGHRA and CDR2 YSYEKL. Here the CDR3 DNA reads TGCGCCAGCAGCCAAGATGCGGACACAGATACGCAGTATTTT. Translating it yields CASSQDADTDTQYF.

This chain uses TRBV13 with TRBJ1-3, with a possible D match to TRBD1 (5 bases). The CDR3 extends over 14 amino acids. The germline V gene has CDR1 PRHDT and CDR2 FYEKMQ (reference sequence). The V gene lost 2 bases and the J gene lost 7 bases, with 12 bases spanning the gap. The CDR3 DNA follows: TGTGCCAGCAGCTTACTCCAGGGAGGGAACACCATATATTTT. As protein: CASSLLQGGNTIYF.

This clone was picked up a small number of times. The gene calls are TRBV6-1 and TRBJ1-2, with TRBD1 matching over 7 bases. Germline-derived CDR1 and CDR2 are MNHNS and SASEGT. V was pared by 5 bases and J by 8 bases, with 8 bases of the junction left unmatched. This CDR3 is built from 13 residues. In DNA form, the CDR3 reads TGTGCCAGCAGTAATACAGGGGCCTTCGGCTACACCTTC. Its protein is CASSNTGAFGYTF.

The table lists this clone with a count of one. The gene calls are TRBV29-1 and TRBJ2-1, with D perhaps TRBD2 (6 bases). V was shortened by 0 bases and J by 8 bases, with 14 bases between the two germline ends. There are 14 residues in the CDR3. Looked up from germline, CDR1 is SQVTM and CDR2 is ANQGSEA. CDR3 bases: TGCAGCGTTGAAGATCAGGAGGGTTTCGATGAGCAGTTCTTC. It codes for CSVEDQEGFDEQFF.

The chain recombines TRBV7-9 with TRBJ2-6; 8 bases are shared with TRBD1. J was trimmed by 0 bases and V by 6 bases; bases with no gene match: 7. The CDR3 is 17 residues long. Germline values: CDR1 SEHNR, CDR2 FQNEAQ (reference sequence). CDR3 residues: CASSSGTGGSGANVLTF. The CDR3, as DNA: TGTGCCAGCAGTTCCGGGACAGGCGGCTCTGGGGCCAACGTCCTGACTTTC.

The chain couples TRBV5-1 to TRBJ2-5; possible D gene TRBD2, 5 bases. V shed 4 bases and J shed 5 bases, with 15 bases lying between them. The CDR3 consists of 14 residues. Germline V gene sequence: CDR1 SGHRS, CDR2 YFSETQ. The CDR3 bases are TGCGCCAGCAGCATAGGACTCCTTCGGGAGACCCAGTACTTC. This gives the protein CASSIGLLRETQYF. Drawing the rest from reference TRBV5-1 and TRBJ2-5, the complete variable domain is KAGVTQTPRYLIKTRGQQVTLSCSPISGHRSVSWYQQTPGQGLQFLFEYFSETQRNKGNFPGRFSGRQFSNSRSEMNVSTLELGDSALYLCASSIGLLRETQYFGPGTRLLVL.

The chain uses TRBV27 and TRBJ1-1; D gene uncertain. This CDR3 is built from 13 residues. Deletions cut 4 bases from V and 1 base from J, with 7 bases between. Germline V gene sequence: CDR1 MNHEY, CDR2 SMNVEV (reference sequence). CDR3 nucleotides: TGTGCCAGCAGTTGGACCCAGAACACTGAAGCTTTCTTT. This translates into CASSWTQNTEAFF.

The chain uses TRBV6-6 and TRBJ2-7, with 7 positions matching TRBD1. The CDR3 loop spans 14 amino acids. Germline values: CDR1 MNHNY, CDR2 SVGAGI (reference sequence). With 6 bases clipped from V and 2 bases from J, the junction kept 7 bases outside the gene matches. CDR3 region: CASRLGQSTYEQYF. The CDR3 DNA reads TGTGCCAGCAGATTGGGACAGTCGACCTACGAGCAGTACTTC.